The TCR beta chain under discussion was sequenced for a study of T-cell reconstitution after alpha-beta-depleted transplantation in children. This clonotype was seen a few times. What it recognizes is unknown. Study-level findings and limits: Expanded graft clones, several hundred of them, were reportedly the source of alpha-beta T cells about two months after transplant. Newly made T cells mostly supplied T-cell counts and diversity one year after transplant.

Unique molecular identifiers were built into the TCRbeta library. TCRdb passed the PCR reads through MiXCR, listing each CDR3 protein once. The sample has 280,000 or so distinct CDR3 sequences, about 9.9% seen once. The CDR3 consists of 15 residues. V shed 3 bases, J shed 7 bases, and the junction held 4 bases outside the gene matches. Germline V lookup: CDR1 SGHAT, CDR2 FQDESV (reference sequence). The chain couples TRBV11-1 to TRBJ1-6, with 9 bases aligning to TRBD1. This clonotype was sampled from a male patient aged 2-15 years who had a stem cell transplant for chronic granulomatous disease, so the T cells may come from the graft donor. Sequencing used peripheral blood, obtained 180 days after TCRalphabeta/CD19-depleted stem cell transplant. DNA for the CDR3: TGTGCCAGCAGCTTCGGACAGGGGTTAAATTCACCCCTCCACTTT. Amino acids: CASSFGQGLNSPLHF.